The present TCR beta chain was sequenced within a study of PD-1 blockade in mismatch repair-deficient tumors. Whole-study findings and limits: Tumor-resident clones, often undetectable pretreatment in blood, expanded then contracted after pembrolizumab.

This CDR3 contains 13 residues. The V gene lost 0 bases and the J gene lost 2 bases, with 3 bases spanning the gap. Germline values: CDR1 LGHNA, CDR2 YSLEER. Clones were sequenced by immunoSEQ multiplex PCR, and TCRdb holds only the in-frame ones, with some missing. The repertoire holds tens of thousands of clones, approximately 78% seen once, with approximately 5.1% in the top ten. Comments on this clone: Its antigen is not identified.

TCR sequencing covered a few patients who responded to pembrolizumab. The source is an adult with mismatch repair-deficient cancer. This chain connects TRBV4-3 to TRBJ2-3; no reliable D call. The sample here was peripheral blood, taken 44 weeks after starting pembrolizumab. The DNA of the CDR3 is TGCGCCAGCAGCCAAGAAAACACAGATACGCAGTATTTT. It specifies CASSQENTDTQYF.